These 13 T cell receptor beta chains originate from one sample sequenced in a study of blood T cell repertoires in COVID-19. Data came from immunoSEQ multiplex PCR; TCRdb stores just in-frame clones and leaves some out. Altogether some 160,000 clones are present, approximately 84% being singletons, with the ten largest covering approximately 11%. Sequences were obtained from peripheral blood. These receptors originate from a man between 65 and 85 years old with active or convalescent COVID-19.

The chain links TRBV14 to TRBJ1-6; D is undetermined. Per germline, CDR1 SGHDN and CDR2 FVKESK. The CDR3 runs 13 residues. Trimming took off 3 bases at V and 10 bases at J, with 10 bases between the two ends. The CDR3 coding sequence is TGTGCCAGCAGCCAGTCAATGGAGTCACCCCTCCACTTT. Its protein product is CASSQSMESPLHF.

The V gene is TRBV7-2, the J gene TRBJ2-1; 9 bases line up with TRBD1. V shed 5 bases and J 8 bases; nucleotides not matched to a gene: 7. The CDR3 runs 14 residues. The germline CDR1 and CDR2 sequences are SGHTA and FQGNSA. CDR3 sequence (DNA): TGTGCCAGCAGCCTACGGACAGGGGAGGATGAGCAGTTCTTC. Its protein product is CASSLRTGEDEQFF.

This clone was observed a single time. The chain combines TRBV29-1 with TRBJ1-2; no reliable D call. The V end was cut by 3 bases, the J end by 0 bases, with 8 bases between. This CDR3 comprises 13 residues. Germline V gives CDR1 SQVTM, CDR2 ANQGSEA. In nucleotides, the CDR3 is TGCAGCGTTGACAACAACACTAACTATGGCTACACCTTC. Amino acids: CSVDNNTNYGYTF.

This clone was counted only a few times. V gene TRBV24-1 combines with J gene TRBJ2-1, with 10 nucleotides matching TRBD1. The V gene's germline CDR1 is KGHDR and CDR2 SFDVKD. The CDR3 runs 15 residues. The V gene end was trimmed by 4 bases and the J gene end by 6 bases; junction bases not matched to a gene: 5. The chain's CDR3 is CATSDPWTGGNEQFF. The CDR3 nucleotides are TGTGCCACCAGTGACCCCTGGACAGGGGGCAATGAGCAGTTCTTC.

Of note for this clone: Other DNA sequences within the sample encode an identical CDR3. The chain links TRBV2 to TRBJ1-2; 9 nucleotides agree with TRBD1. This CDR3 has 13 residues. From germline, CDR1 is SNHLY and CDR2 FYNNEI. Unmatched junction bases numbered 5, after V lost 4 bases and J lost 8 bases. CDR3 DNA: TGTGCCAGCAGTGCTGACAGGGGGAGCGGCTACACCTTC. Translation: CASSADRGSGYTF.

This chain uses TRBV14 with TRBJ2-1; 10 bases are a match to TRBD2. Losses at the gene ends were 4 bases for V and 10 bases for J; bases not matched to a gene: 10. CDR3 length equals 15 residues. Germline CDR1 SGHDN, CDR2 FVKESK. CDR3 DNA sequence: TGTGCCAGCAGCCTAAGAGGGGCTAGCGGGAGCGAGCAGTTCTTC. Amino acid sequence: CASSLRGASGSEQFF.

This clone occurred once. The chain carries TRBV7-3 and TRBJ2-1; 8 positions match TRBD2. V trimming: 2 bases; J trimming: 6 bases; junction bases outside the gene matches: 18. Germline V gene data show CDR1 as SGHTA and CDR2 as FQGTGA. The length of the CDR3 is 19 residues. CDR3 DNA: TGTGCCAGCAGCTTATACCCCCAGACGGGACTAGGGTATGGCAATGAGCAGTTCTTC. Its translation is CASSLYPQTGLGYGNEQFF.

The rearrangement joins TRBV19 to TRBJ2-2; 7 bases agree with TRBD2. The V and J ends lost 1 base and 2 bases, in that order; junction bases with no gene match: 4. Per germline, CDR1 LNHDA and CDR2 SQIVND (reference sequence). This CDR3 has 16 amino acids. CDR3 in amino acids: CASSIVGGSNTGELFF. The CDR3 DNA sequence: TGTGCCAGTAGTATAGTAGGCGGGAGCAACACCGGGGAGCTGTTTTTT.

V and J are TRBV5-1 and TRBJ2-7; 8 nucleotides agree with TRBD1. The CDR3 covers 16 residues. The J segment lost 2 bases and the V segment lost 3 bases, leaving 10 bases of the junction unmatched. Germline V CDR1 and CDR2: SGHRS, YFSETQ. CDR3 region: CASSSRQGRGTYEQYF. The CDR3, as DNA: TGCGCCAGCAGCTCCAGACAGGGGCGAGGCACCTACGAGCAGTACTTC.

In regard to this clone: Distinct nucleotide sequences in the sample also encode this CDR3. The CDR3 spells CASSPRTGAGELFF. The CDR3 region has the DNA TGTGCCAGCTCACCACGGACAGGGGCCGGGGAGCTGTTTTTT. The chain combines TRBV18 with TRBJ2-2; 9 nucleotides align to TRBD1. CDR3 length: 14 amino acids. V lost 1 base and J lost 6; bases outside the gene matches: 0. CDR1 and CDR2 (germline): KGHSH, LQKENI.

This chain connects TRBV19 to TRBJ2-3, with 11 nucleotides matching TRBD2. Trimming at V came to 6 bases and at J to 3 bases, leaving 2 bases not matched to a gene. The CDR3 runs 14 residues. The germline V gene has CDR1 LNHDA and CDR2 SQIVND (reference sequence). This CDR3 reads CASRRLAGTDTQYF. The CDR3, as DNA: TGTGCCAGTAGACGACTAGCGGGAACAGATACGCAGTATTTT.

This rearrangement joins TRBV6-5 to TRBJ2-6; D gene uncertain. The germline CDR1 and CDR2 sequences are MNHEY and SVGAGI. Trimming took 1 base from V and 1 from J, leaving 5 bases between them. There are 15 residues in the CDR3. CDR3 in amino acids: CASSYWRSGANVLTF. CDR3 nucleotide sequence: TGTGCCAGCAGTTACTGGCGGTCTGGGGCCAACGTCCTGACTTTC.

This clone was detected only a few times. The rearrangement uses TRBV9 and TRBJ2-5; TRBD1 is a possible D gene (6 bases). The germline V and J ends were trimmed by 4 bases and 5 bases, with 12 bases remaining between them. The V gene's germline CDR1 is SGDLS and CDR2 YYNGEE. The CDR3 covers 13 residues. CDR3 in amino acids: CASSPQGLETQYF. For the CDR3, the DNA is TGTGCCAGCAGCCCCCAGGGGCTGGAGACCCAGTACTTC.